Each of the 4 T cell receptor beta chains below was sequenced from the same sample in a study of CD8+CD57+ T cells in acquired aplastic anemia. The patients chosen for sequencing had shown expansion of CD8+CD57+ cells (detected by flow cytometry). Profiles of TCR beta VDJ and CDR3 were generated from a genomic DNA template. MiXCR, run by TCRdb on the reads, gives a single entry per CDR3 protein. Of 160,000 or so distinct CDR3 sequences detected, about half appear once; the ten largest clones hold 3.2%. Sequenced: sorted CD4+, CD8+, or CD8+CD57+ T cells (not recorded which) from PBMCs. Every receptor here comes from a human donor with aplastic anemia.

The sample holds many counts of this clonotype. Just one base apart from a much larger clone, this may be a read error. The genes are TRBV27 and TRBJ1-1, with TRBD1 matching over 11 bases. The CDR3 is made up of 14 amino acids. V dropped 6 bases and J dropped 2; count of bases not matched to a gene: 2. The germline CDR1 and CDR2 sequences are MNHEY and SMNVEV (reference sequence). This chain's CDR3 is CASRGTGGNTEAFF. DNA for the CDR3: TGTGCCAGCAGGGGGACAGGGGGTAACACTGAAGCTTTCTTT.

This clonotype showed up just once. The chain links TRBV29-1 to TRBJ1-1; 9 nucleotides match TRBD1. The junction had 4 bases not matched to a gene; V was cut back by 3 bases and J by 2 bases. There are 14 residues in the CDR3. Germline loops: CDR1 SQVTM, CDR2 ANQGSEA. The CDR3 DNA is TGCAGCGTTGACGACAGGGGGGGAAACACTGAAGCTTTCTTT. Translation gives CSVDDRGGNTEAFF. Together with reference TRBV29-1 and TRBJ1-1, the CDR3 gives the full variable domain: SAVISQKPSRDICQRGTSLTIQCQVDSQVTMMFWYRQQPGQSLTLIATANQGSEATYESGFVIDKFPISRPNLTFSTLTVSNMSPEDSSIYLCSVDDRGGNTEAFFGQGTRLTVV.

This clonotype has a single count. The chain combines TRBV2 with TRBJ1-2; TRBD1 agrees at 7 bases. Per germline, CDR1 SNHLY and CDR2 FYNNEI. The CDR3 sequence is 14 residues long. V shed 7 bases, J shed 5 bases, and the junction held 10 bases outside the gene matches. The chain's CDR3 is CASNARGTAYGYTF. The CDR3 region has the DNA TGTGCCAGCAACGCACGGGGGACAGCTTATGGCTACACCTTC.

V and J are TRBV6-2 or TRBV6-3 and TRBJ2-1; tentative D call: TRBD2 (5 bases). Trimming removed 3 bases from V and 5 bases from J, with 8 bases in between. The CDR3 length is 13 residues. Germline V gene data show CDR1 as MNHEY and CDR2 as SVGEGT. Written as DNA, the CDR3 is TGTGCCAGCAGTTATTCCGGGAACAATGAGCAGTTCTTC. It specifies CASSYSGNNEQFF.